This T cell receptor beta chain derives from a study of T cell changes during pregnancy in multiple sclerosis. The table came from immunoSEQ multiplex PCR; TCRdb's copy has only in-frame clones and leaves some out. Among some 39,000 clones listed, under 95% were seen once. This CDR3 has 14 amino acids. Trimming left V 5 bases short and J 1 base short, with 8 bases between. Per germline, CDR1 MNHNY and CDR2 SVGAGI (reference sequence). The chain links TRBV6-6 to TRBJ2-2; no clear D gene. This TCR came from a female donor in good health, enrolled as a control in a pregnancy study. Sequencing was performed on CD4+ T cells from peripheral blood mononuclear cells, taken in the second trimester of pregnancy. The CDR3 spells CASSASGNTGELFF. CDR3 nucleotide sequence: TGTGCCAGCAGTGCCTCGGGGAACACCGGGGAGCTGTTTTTT.